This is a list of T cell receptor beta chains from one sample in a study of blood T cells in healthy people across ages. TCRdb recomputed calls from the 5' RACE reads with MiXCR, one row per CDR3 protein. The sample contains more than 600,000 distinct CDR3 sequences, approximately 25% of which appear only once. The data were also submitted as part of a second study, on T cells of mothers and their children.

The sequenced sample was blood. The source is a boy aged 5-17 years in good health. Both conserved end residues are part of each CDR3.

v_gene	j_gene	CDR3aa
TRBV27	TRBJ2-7	CASNPSSGAYEQYF
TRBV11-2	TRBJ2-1	CASSFVAGGLNEQFF
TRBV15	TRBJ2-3	CATSRDKAYLADTQYF
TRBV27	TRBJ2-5	CASSAGEETQYF
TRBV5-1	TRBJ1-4	CASSPSTATNEKLFF
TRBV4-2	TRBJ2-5	CASSPGRAGDGETQYF
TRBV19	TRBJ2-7	CASNTGSKTYEQYF
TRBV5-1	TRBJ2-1	CASRRERSYNEQFF
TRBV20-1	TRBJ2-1	CSARASGRAGYNEQFF
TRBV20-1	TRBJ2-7	CSARDPASGNYEQYF
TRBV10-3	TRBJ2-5	CAISFQGSQETQYF
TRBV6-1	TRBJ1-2	CASIEPGGNYGYTF
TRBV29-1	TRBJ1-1	CSVFRQDTEAFF
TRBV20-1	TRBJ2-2	CSAHTVDPRGKVGELFF
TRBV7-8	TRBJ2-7	CASSLGPGTGGDLSPYEQYF
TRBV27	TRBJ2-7	CASTLLGSYEQYF
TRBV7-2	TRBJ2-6	CASSPRTASGANVLTF
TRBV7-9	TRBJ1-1	CASSPTGGRGVYTEAFF
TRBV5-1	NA	CASSLGFTEETQYF
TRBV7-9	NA	CASSYSGEWVEQFF
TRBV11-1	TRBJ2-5	CASSIRGTGIQETQYF
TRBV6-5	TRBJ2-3	CASSYSTQGLSTDTQYF
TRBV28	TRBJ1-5	CASNIPGQSPQPQHF
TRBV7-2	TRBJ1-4	CASSFVLSEKLFF
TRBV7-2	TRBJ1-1	CASSLVLRGQNTEAFF
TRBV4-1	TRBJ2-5	CASSQDYPSGVQETQYF
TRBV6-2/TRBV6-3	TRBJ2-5	CASSALWKGYQETQYF
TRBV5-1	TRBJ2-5	CASSGADQETQYF
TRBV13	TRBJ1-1	CASSSRVFQGTEAFF
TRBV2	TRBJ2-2	CASSEARWGTSATGELFF
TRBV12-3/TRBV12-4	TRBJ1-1	CASSFSTDTEAFF
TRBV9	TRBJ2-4	CASSVDLGDPKNIQYF
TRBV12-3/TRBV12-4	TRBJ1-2	CASSLTENYGYTF
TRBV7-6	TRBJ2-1	CASSLWTINYNEQFF
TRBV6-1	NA	CASTATRSYEQYF
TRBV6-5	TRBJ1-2	CASSYDPTGVNYGYTF
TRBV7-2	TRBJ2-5	CASSLTRSQETQYF
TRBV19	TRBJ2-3	CASSNNRASTDTQYF
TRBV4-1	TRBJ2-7	CASSQETAGEQYF
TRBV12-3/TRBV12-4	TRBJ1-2	CASSLVGQVSNYGYTF
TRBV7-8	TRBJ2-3	CASSSQGVGTDTQYF